One and the same sample provided the 18 T cell receptor beta chains below, sequenced in a study of sequential checkpoint blockade in melanoma. The table came from immunoSEQ multiplex PCR; TCRdb's copy has only in-frame clones and leaves some out. The sample carries about 1,000 clones, approximately 22% recorded once. Treatment given: randomized to nivolumab then ipilimumab (arm A) or the reverse (arm B). The material sequenced was tumor tissue (inferred from file names), taken from a patient given nivolumab and ipilimumab in sequence. The receptors come from a human donor with melanoma.

This clone was observed a few times. The V call is TRBV6-7, the J call TRBJ2-7; the D gene is possibly TRBD1 (5 bases). TRBV6-7 is an ORF, with its function uncertain. The CDR3 has 13 residues. V dropped 5 bases and J dropped 4 bases, with 12 bases sitting between them. In nucleotides, the CDR3 is TGTGCCAGCAGTGAAAACAGGCAGTACGAGCAGTACTTC. Translated, it gives CASSENRQYEQYF.

The genes are TRBV6-8 and TRBJ1-1; D uncertain. Deletions cut 2 bases from V and 6 bases from J, with 7 bases between. This CDR3 spans 12 amino acids. Germline V gene data show CDR1 as MNHGY and CDR2 as SAAAGT. The DNA for the CDR3 is TGTGCCAGCAGTTACAGAGAAGCTGAAGCTTTCTTT. Translating gives CASSYREAEAFF.

This clone is labeled as large (0.1 to 1%). This chain joins TRBV6-8 and TRBJ1-6; no reliable D call. Germline V gene sequence: CDR1 MNHGY, CDR2 SAAAGT. The CDR3 has 13 amino acids. Trimming left V 4 bases short and J 9 bases short, with 10 bases between. The CDR3 DNA reads TGTGCCAGCAGTTCGGGCCCAGGTTCACCCCTCCACTTT. Its protein product is CASSSGPGSPLHF.

CDR3 region: CASSLAANYGYTF. For the CDR3, the DNA is TGTGCCAGCAGTTTAGCAGCTAACTATGGCTACACCTTC. The chain has TRBV28 and TRBJ1-2; D not certain. Trimming took 2 bases from V and 0 from J, leaving 4 bases between them. The CDR3 has 13 amino acids. The germline CDR1 and CDR2 sequences are MDHEN and SYDVKM.

This clone ranks as large. V gene TRBV6-8 combines with J gene TRBJ2-2; no definite D call. The V gene lost 5 bases and the J gene lost 6 bases, with 10 bases spanning the gap. The CDR3 contains 13 residues. The V gene's germline CDR1 is MNHGY and CDR2 SAAAGT. The CDR3 is CASSPTWPGELFF. The CDR3 DNA sequence: TGTGCCAGCAGTCCTACTTGGCCCGGGGAGCTGTTTTTT.

The genes are TRBV7-1 and TRBJ2-7; TRBD1 aligns across 9 bases. TRBV7-1 is filed as an ORF, its function uncertain. The junction had 2 bases not matched to a gene; V was cut back by 5 bases and J by 3 bases. The CDR3 covers 13 residues. The chain's CDR3 is CASSPGQGYEQYF. The CDR3 nucleotides are TGTGCCAGCAGCCCGGGACAGGGCTACGAGCAGTACTTC.

The gene calls are TRBV6-8 and TRBJ1-1; possibly TRBD1 for D (5 bases). Germline assignment: CDR1 MNHGY and CDR2 SAAAGT. The CDR3 sequence is 14 residues long. The germline V and J ends were trimmed by 0 bases and 5 bases, with 10 bases remaining between them. The CDR3 DNA reads TGTGCCAGCAGTTACTCGGGGGGTAGGACTGAAGCTTTCTTT. This codes for CASSYSGGRTEAFF.

This rearrangement joins TRBV27 to TRBJ1-2; 9 bases are a match to TRBD1. The CDR3 loop spans 17 amino acids. The ends lost 5 bases at V and 0 bases at J; junction bases unmatched: 10. Germline CDR1 and CDR2: MNHEY and SMNVEV (reference sequence). The CDR3: CASSVGTGRTTNYGYTF. The CDR3 coding sequence is TGTGCCAGCAGTGTGGGGACAGGGCGTACGACTAACTATGGCTACACCTTC.

In nucleotides, the CDR3 is TGTGCCAGCTCACCCCGGATGCTAGCGGGGGTAGTGAGCAATGAGCAGTTCTTC. Encoded protein: CASSPRMLAGVVSNEQFF. This chain connects TRBV18 to TRBJ2-1; TRBD2 matches at 10 bases. Unmatched junction bases numbered 14, after V lost 3 bases and J lost 6 bases. The CDR3 is 18 amino acids. The V gene's germline CDR1 is KGHSH and CDR2 LQKENI. Looking up the rest from reference TRBV18 and TRBJ2-1 gives the full variable domain: NAGVMQNPRHLVRRRGQEARLRCSPMKGHSHVYWYRQLPEEGLKFMVYLQKENIIDESGMPKERFSAEFPKEGPSILRIQQVVRGDSAAYFCASSPRMLAGVVSNEQFFGPGTRLTVL.

This clone was seen more than once but under ten times. V is TRBV11-3 and J is TRBJ2-7; TRBD2 agrees at 10 bases. This CDR3 is built from 18 residues. V shed 1 base and J 0 bases; nucleotides not matched to a gene: 9. CDR1 and CDR2 (germline): SGHNT, YENEEA. The CDR3 here is CASSLGLAGARSSYEQYF. The CDR3 DNA follows: TGTGCCAGCAGCTTAGGGCTAGCGGGGGCCCGGAGCTCCTACGAGCAGTACTTC. Full variable domain (outside the CDR3, taken from reference TRBV11-3 and TRBJ2-7): EAGVVQSPRYKIIEKKQPVAFWCNPISGHNTLYWYLQNLGQGPELLIRYENEEAVDDSQLPKDRFSAERLKGVDSTLKIQPAELGDSAVYLCASSLGLAGARSSYEQYFGPGTRLTVT.

There are a few counts of this clone. The V gene is TRBV18, the J gene TRBJ1-1, with 10 positions matching TRBD1. The germline V gene encodes CDR1 KGHSH and CDR2 LQKENI. The length of the CDR3 is 16 residues. V shed 4 bases, J shed 4 bases, and the junction held 9 bases outside the gene matches. The CDR3 region has the DNA TGTGCCAGCTCACTGACCGGGACAGGGGTGGGCACTGAAGCTTTCTTT. The encoded protein is CASSLTGTGVGTEAFF. Supplemented by reference TRBV18 and TRBJ1-1, the full variable domain reads NAGVMQNPRHLVRRRGQEARLRCSPMKGHSHVYWYRQLPEEGLKFMVYLQKENIIDESGMPKERFSAEFPKEGPSILRIQQVVRGDSAAYFCASSLTGTGVGTEAFFGQGTRLTVV.

This rearrangement joins TRBV29-1 to TRBJ2-3; 12 bases line up with TRBD2. This CDR3 region has 18 residues. Germline assignment: CDR1 SQVTM and CDR2 ANQGSEA. The trim removed 6 bases at V and 4 bases at J, leaving 17 bases unmatched. This CDR3 reads CSVARPLGLAGTADTQYF. CDR3 bases: TGCAGCGTCGCACGCCCGCTCGGACTAGCGGGGACCGCAGATACGCAGTATTTT.

The chain uses TRBV19 and TRBJ1-5; TRBD1 agrees at 8 bases. The CDR3 is made up of 16 amino acids. Unmatched junction bases numbered 5, after V lost 1 base and J lost 3 bases. Germline CDR1 and CDR2: LNHDA and SQIVND (reference sequence). Here the CDR3 DNA reads TGTGCCAGTAGTATAGGGACAGGGTTTTTCAATCAGCCCCAGCATTTT. It translates to CASSIGTGFFNQPQHF.

The J gene is TRBJ2-1, the V gene TRBV6-8, with 10 nucleotides matching TRBD1. The CDR3 extends over 14 amino acids. From germline, CDR1 is MNHGY and CDR2 SAAAGT. J was trimmed by 7 bases and V by 2 bases; bases with no gene match: 2. The CDR3: CASSYTDRGNEQFF. The DNA for the CDR3 is TGTGCCAGCAGTTACACGGACAGGGGGAATGAGCAGTTCTTC.

This clone was recorded a few times. V gene TRBV4-1 combines with J gene TRBJ1-3; 10 bases line up with TRBD1. With 1 base clipped from V and 4 bases from J, the junction kept 4 bases outside the gene matches. The CDR3 extends over 16 amino acids. Germline V gene sequence: CDR1 MGHRA, CDR2 YSYEKL. This CDR3 is CASSQGGTGVGNTIYF. In DNA form, the CDR3 reads TGCGCCAGCAGCCAAGGGGGGACAGGGGTCGGAAACACCATATATTTT.

By its share, this clone is large (0.1 to 1%). This chain connects TRBV14 to TRBJ1-3, with TRBD1 identical over 7 bases. The CDR3 length is 15 residues. Trimming removed 4 bases from V and 3 bases from J; junction bases left unmatched: 6. The V gene's germline CDR1 is SGHDN and CDR2 FVKESK. CDR3: CASSRNDRVGNTIYF. As DNA, the CDR3 is TGTGCCAGCAGCCGGAACGACAGGGTTGGAAACACCATATATTTT.

This clone was detected only a few times. The chain has TRBV7-8 and TRBJ2-3; TRBD2 matches at 7 bases. The V gene's germline CDR1 is SGHVS and CDR2 FQNEAQ. V lost 5 bases and J lost 3; bases outside the gene matches: 8. This CDR3 is 15 amino acids long. CDR3 protein: CASSQTSSVTDTQYF. CDR3 DNA sequence: TGTGCCAGCAGCCAGACTAGCTCAGTGACAGATACGCAGTATTTT. The full variable domain, with the rest looked up from reference TRBV7-8 and TRBJ2-3, is GAGVSQSPRYKVAKRGQDVALRCDPISGHVSLFWYQQALGQGPEFLTYFQNEAQLDKSGLPSDRFFAERPEGSVSTLKIQRTQQEDSAVYLCASSQTSSVTDTQYFGPGTRLTVL.

V usage is TRBV30 and J usage is TRBJ1-1, with no clear D. Between the trimmed V and J ends, which lost 8 bases and 4 bases, there was a span of 14 bases. The CDR3 has 12 amino acids. Germline loops: CDR1 GTSNPN, CDR2 SVGIG (reference sequence). CDR3 DNA sequence: TGTGCCCTTGACATCTTCGGCACTGAAGCTTTCTTT. This gives the protein CALDIFGTEAFF. Complete variable domain (other parts from reference TRBV30 and TRBJ1-1): SQTIHQWPATLVQPVGSPLSLECTVEGTSNPNLYWYRQAAGRGLQLLFYSVGIGQISSEVPQNLSASRPQDRQFILSSKKLLLSDSGFYLCALDIFGTEAFFGQGTRLTVV.